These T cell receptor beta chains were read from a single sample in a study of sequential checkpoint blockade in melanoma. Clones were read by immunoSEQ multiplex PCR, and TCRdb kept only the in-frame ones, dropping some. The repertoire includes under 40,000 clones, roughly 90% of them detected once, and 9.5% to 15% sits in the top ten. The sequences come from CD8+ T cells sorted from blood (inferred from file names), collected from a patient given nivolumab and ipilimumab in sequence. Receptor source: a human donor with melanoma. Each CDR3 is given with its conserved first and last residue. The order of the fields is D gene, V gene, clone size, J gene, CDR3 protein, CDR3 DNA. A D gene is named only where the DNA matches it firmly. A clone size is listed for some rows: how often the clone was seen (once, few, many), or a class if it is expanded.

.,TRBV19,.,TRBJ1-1,CASSILRTATEAFF,TGTGCCAGTAGTATTTTAAGGACAGCCACTGAAGCTTTCTTT
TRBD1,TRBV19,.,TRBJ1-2,CASSYRGKRYGYTF,TGTGCCAGTAGTTACAGGGGGAAGCGCTATGGCTACACCTTC
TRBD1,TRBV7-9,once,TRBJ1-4,CASSPWTGYEKLFF,TGTGCCAGCAGCCCCTGGACAGGTTATGAAAAACTGTTTTTT
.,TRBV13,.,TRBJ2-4,CASSLGPLTAKNIQYF,TGTGCCAGCAGCTTAGGCCCGCTAACGGCCAAAAACATTCAGTACTTC
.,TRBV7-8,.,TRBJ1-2,CASSLFGDSGINGYTF,TGTGCCAGCAGCTTATTCGGCGACTCGGGAATTAATGGCTACACCTTC
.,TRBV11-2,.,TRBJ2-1,CASSFSSYNEQFF,TGTGCCAGCAGCTTCTCCAGCTACAATGAGCAGTTCTTC
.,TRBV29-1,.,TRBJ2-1,CSSRGHNSYNEQFF,TGCAGCAGCCGGGGACACAACTCCTACAATGAGCAGTTCTTC
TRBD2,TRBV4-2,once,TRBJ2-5,CASSQDWASGPPGETQYF,TGTGCCAGCAGCCAAGATTGGGCTAGCGGGCCCCCTGGAGAGACCCAGTACTTC
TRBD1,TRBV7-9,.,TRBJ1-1,CASSLVGTGTEAFF,TGTGCCAGCAGCTTAGTGGGGACAGGGACTGAAGCTTTCTTT
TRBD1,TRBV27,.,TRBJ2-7,CASSLWDRGHEQYF,TGTGCCAGCAGTTTATGGGACAGGGGCCACGAGCAGTACTTC
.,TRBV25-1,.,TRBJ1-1,CASSEEGASGTSEAFF,TGTGCCAGCAGTGAAGAAGGGGCTTCGGGTACCAGTGAAGCTTTCTTT
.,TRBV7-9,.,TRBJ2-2,CASSLFGGLNTGELFF,TGTGCCAGCAGCTTATTTGGAGGGCTGAACACCGGGGAGCTGTTTTTT
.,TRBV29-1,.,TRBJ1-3,CSATDYSGNTIYF,TGCAGCGCGACAGATTACTCTGGAAACACCATATATTTT
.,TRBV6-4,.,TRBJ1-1,CASSDSMNTEAFF,TGTGCCAGCAGTGATTCAATGAACACTGAAGCTTTCTTT
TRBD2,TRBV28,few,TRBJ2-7,CASSQREGRNEQYF,TGTGCCAGCAGTCAGCGGGAGGGCCGCAACGAGCAGTACTTC
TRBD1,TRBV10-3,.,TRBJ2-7,CAIRKTGVSYEQYF,TGTGCCATCAGGAAGACAGGGGTTTCCTACGAGCAGTACTTC
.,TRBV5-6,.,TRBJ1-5,CASSLGGGSNQPQHF,TGTGCCAGCAGCCTAGGGGGAGGGAGCAATCAGCCCCAGCATTTT
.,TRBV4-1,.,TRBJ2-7,CASSQVSTYEQYF,TGCGCCAGCAGCCAAGTTTCCACCTACGAGCAGTACTTC
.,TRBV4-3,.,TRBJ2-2,CASSALQGHTGELFF,TGCGCCAGCAGCGCCCTGCAGGGGCACACCGGGGAGCTGTTTTTT
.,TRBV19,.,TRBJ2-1,CASSTYRFYNEQFF,TGTGCCAGTAGTACCTACAGATTTTACAATGAGCAGTTCTTC
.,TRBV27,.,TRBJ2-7,CASSLSPGSSYEQYF,TGTGCCAGCAGTTTATCCCCAGGTTCCTCCTACGAGCAGTACTTC
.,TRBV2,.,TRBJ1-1,CASRQVMNTEAFF,TGTGCCAGCCGACAGGTCATGAACACTGAAGCTTTCTTT
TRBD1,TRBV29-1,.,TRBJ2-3,CSVPGQGRTDTQYF,TGCAGCGTTCCAGGACAGGGACGCACAGATACGCAGTATTTT
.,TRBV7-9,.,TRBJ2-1,CASSAPPFQGALEQFF,TGTGCCAGCAGTGCACCCCCGTTCCAAGGGGCCTTGGAGCAGTTCTTC
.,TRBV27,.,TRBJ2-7,CASSLVGGNPYEQYF,TGTGCCAGCAGTTTAGTCGGAGGAAACCCCTACGAGCAGTACTTC
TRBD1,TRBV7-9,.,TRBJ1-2,CASSLDYLEGANGYTF,TGTGCCAGCAGCTTAGATTACCTGGAGGGGGCGAATGGCTACACCTTC
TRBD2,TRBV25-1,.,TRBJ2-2,CASSATGLAGGPGELFF,TGTGCCAGCAGCGCAACGGGACTAGCGGGAGGGCCCGGGGAGCTGTTTTTT
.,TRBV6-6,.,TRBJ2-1,CASSGRGNEQFF,TGTGCCAGCAGTGGTAGGGGCAATGAGCAGTTCTTC
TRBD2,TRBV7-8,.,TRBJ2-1,CASSLRVAGEHYNEQFF,TGTGCCAGCAGCTTAAGAGTAGCGGGAGAGCATTACAATGAGCAGTTCTTC
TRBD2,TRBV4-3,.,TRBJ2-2,CASSQDSVYEGGPPTGELFF,TGCGCCAGCAGCCAAGATTCAGTGTATGAGGGAGGGCCCCCCACCGGGGAGCTGTTTTTT
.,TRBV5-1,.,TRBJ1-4,CASSPPDSSTNEKLFF,TGCGCCAGCAGCCCCCCGGACAGTTCAACTAATGAAAAACTGTTTTTT
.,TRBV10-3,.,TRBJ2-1,CAISEVLNEQFF,TGTGCCATCAGCGAGGTCCTCAATGAGCAGTTCTTC
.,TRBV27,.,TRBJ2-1,CASEGGNSLNEQFF,TGTGCCAGCGAAGGAGGGAATTCCCTCAATGAGCAGTTCTTC
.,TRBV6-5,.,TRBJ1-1,CASSYSIRGNTEAFF,TGTGCCAGCAGTTACTCGATACGGGGGAACACTGAAGCTTTCTTT
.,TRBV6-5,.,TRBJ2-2,CASSNQGPGELFF,TGTGCCAGCAGCAACCAGGGCCCCGGGGAGCTGTTTTTT